The text below deals with one T cell receptor beta chain. What it binds is unknown. These data come from a study of early T cells in non-severe SARS-CoV-2 infection. Study as a whole: Sequenced bulk RNA came from whole blood that was unsorted, and chains were unpaired. The study's findings and limits: Missing private and CD4 specificities, VDJdb matching favored anti-spike CD8 responses.

The V and J ends lost 6 bases and 8 bases, in that order; junction bases with no gene match: 11. The CDR3 extends over 14 amino acids. Germline CDR1 reads MDHEN; CDR2 reads SYDVKM. Unique molecular identifiers were attached to individual cDNA molecules. TCRdb processed the 5' RACE reads anew with MiXCR; each CDR3 protein has one entry. In the table there are about 99,000 distinct CDR3 sequences, 16% of which are singletons. This receptor was identified in an adult who was a healthcare worker with PCR-confirmed SARS-CoV-2 infection or an uninfected control (not recorded which). The sequenced material came from whole blood. The V and J genes are TRBV28 and TRBJ1-2; 8 bases map to TRBD1. The CDR3 sequence: CASSAPWTGNGYTF. CDR3 bases: TGTGCCAGCAGCGCTCCTTGGACAGGGAACGGCTACACCTTC.